Following are 21 T cell receptor beta chains from one sample sequenced in a study of cytomegalovirus exposure and HLA in healthy donors. Amplification used 60 Vbeta primers and 13 Jbeta primers. Only in-frame clones appear in the TCRdb table, and some are missing; sequencing was by immunoSEQ multiplex PCR. The profile covers some 150,000 clones, with 55% to 80% appearing a single time and 2% to 2.5% taken by the ten largest. Source material: PBMCs. The receptors come from a woman aged 40 to 55 in good health and CMV-seronegative.

The V call is TRBV6-5, the J call TRBJ1-1, with D maybe TRBD1 (6 bases). CDR1 MNHEY and CDR2 SVGAGI come from the germline V gene. Deletions cut 6 bases from V and 7 bases from J, with 15 bases between. This CDR3 region has 13 residues. For the CDR3, the DNA is TGTGCCAGCAGCGCGACAGGTCTCGGTGAAGCTTTCTTT. It specifies CASSATGLGEAFF.

The chain combines TRBV6-6 with TRBJ1-2; D possibly corresponds to TRBD1 (5 bases). The ends were cut back, 2 bases at V and 2 bases at J, with 9 bases in the middle. This CDR3 is built from 14 residues. The V gene's germline CDR1 is MNHNY and CDR2 SVGAGI (reference sequence). The CDR3 DNA sequence: TGTGCCAGCAGTTACGGACACCTCAACTATGGCTACACCTTC. It encodes CASSYGHLNYGYTF.

This chain connects TRBV27 to TRBJ2-3; 12 nucleotides match TRBD1. V shed 4 bases, J shed 5 bases, and the junction held 7 bases outside the gene matches. CDR3 length: 16 amino acids. Looked up from germline, CDR1 is MNHEY and CDR2 is SMNVEV (reference sequence). As DNA, the CDR3 is TGTGCCAGCAGTTCCCGGGACAGGGGGCGAAAAGATACGCAGTATTTT. Its protein product is CASSSRDRGRKDTQYF.

This chain connects TRBV4-1 to TRBJ1-5; D gene uncertain. The V gene's germline CDR1 is MGHRA and CDR2 YSYEKL. Trimming took 6 bases from V and 0 from J, leaving 12 bases between them. The CDR3 loop spans 15 amino acids. This CDR3 reads CASSPQTYSNQPQHF. The CDR3 nucleotides read TGCGCCAGCAGTCCTCAGACTTATAGCAATCAGCCCCAGCATTTT.

This clone was seen only a few times. This rearrangement joins TRBV28 to TRBJ1-1, with a possible D match to TRBD1 (6 bases). There are 16 residues in the CDR3. The V gene lost 2 bases and the J gene lost 0 bases, with 13 bases spanning the gap. Germline loops: CDR1 MDHEN, CDR2 SYDVKM. CDR3 protein: CASSLGGSSMNTEAFF. CDR3 sequence (DNA): TGTGCCAGCAGTTTAGGGGGCAGTAGTATGAACACTGAAGCTTTCTTT.

The gene calls are TRBV6-1 and TRBJ2-5, with unresolved D. The CDR3 runs to 12 residues. Trimming removed 2 bases at V and 5 bases at J, with 6 bases between. Per the germline V gene, CDR1 is MNHNS and CDR2 is SASEGT. CDR3 residues: CASSEIGETQYF. As DNA, the CDR3 is TGTGCCAGCAGTGAAATCGGGGAGACCCAGTACTTC.

This chain links TRBV18 with TRBJ1-1, with a tentative D call TRBD1 (5 bases). This CDR3 has 14 residues. The V end lost 4 bases, the J end lost 6 bases, and 15 bases lay between the germline ends. Germline V gives CDR1 KGHSH, CDR2 LQKENI. The CDR3 nucleotides are TGTGCCAGCTCACTAACCGACGACAGCTCTGAAGCTTTCTTT. Protein product: CASSLTDDSSEAFF.

V is TRBV9 and J is TRBJ1-2, with 7 bases identical to TRBD1. V was pared by 3 bases and J by 7 bases, with 12 bases of the junction left unmatched. Germline V gene sequence: CDR1 SGDLS, CDR2 YYNGEE. The CDR3 length is 15 residues. This CDR3 is CASSEITGVESGYTF. CDR3 DNA sequence: TGTGCCAGCAGCGAAATTACAGGGGTCGAGAGTGGCTACACCTTC.

The rearrangement joins TRBV4-2 to TRBJ1-4; a weak D match, TRBD1 (5 bases). In germline, CDR1 is LGHNA, CDR2 YNFKEQ. The germline V and J ends were trimmed by 1 base and 4 bases, with 16 bases remaining between them. CDR3 size: 17 residues. CDR3: CASSQVGGAADNEKLFF. Written as DNA, the CDR3 is TGTGCCAGCAGCCAAGTCGGCGGGGCGGCGGATAATGAAAAACTGTTTTTT.

The gene calls are TRBV15 and TRBJ1-1; D is possibly TRBD1 (5 bases). Deletions cut 5 bases from V and 3 bases from J, with 16 bases between. The CDR3 has 15 residues. Germline assignment: CDR1 LNHNV and CDR2 YYDKDF (reference sequence). CDR3 protein: CATSGGNGGYTEAFF. Here the CDR3 DNA reads TGTGCCACCAGCGGAGGTAACGGGGGGTACACTGAAGCTTTCTTT.

This clone has just a few counts. This sequence joins TRBV18 and TRBJ2-5; 11 bases line up with TRBD2. V shed 7 bases and J 2 bases; nucleotides not matched to a gene: 6. Germline V gives CDR1 KGHSH, CDR2 LQKENI. The CDR3 length is 15 residues. CDR3 sequence (DNA): TGTGCCAGCTGCCCGGGACTAGCGGTACAAGAGACCCAGTACTTC. Its protein is CASCPGLAVQETQYF.

This chain uses TRBV20-1 with TRBJ1-1, with D maybe TRBD1 (5 bases). Trimming left V 3 bases short and J 8 bases short, with 10 bases between. CDR3 length: 11 residues. Germline CDR1 reads DFQATT; CDR2 reads SNEGSKA (reference sequence). The CDR3 sequence: CSASPDREAFF. The DNA for the CDR3 is TGCAGTGCTAGTCCCGACAGAGAAGCTTTCTTT.

The chain carries TRBV18 and TRBJ1-2, with unresolved D. The CDR3 runs 13 residues. The V gene lost 3 bases and the J gene lost 2 bases, with 7 bases spanning the gap. Per germline, CDR1 KGHSH and CDR2 LQKENI. The CDR3 loop is CASSPVANYGYTF. CDR3 coding DNA: TGTGCCAGCTCACCGGTAGCCAACTATGGCTACACCTTC.

The rearrangement uses TRBV7-9 and TRBJ2-2; TRBD2 matches at 12 bases. Per germline, CDR1 SEHNR and CDR2 FQNEAQ (reference sequence). The CDR3 sequence is 16 residues long. Unmatched junction bases numbered 4, after V lost 2 bases and J lost 6 bases. CDR3 in amino acids: CASSLTPSGGAGELFF. CDR3 sequence (DNA): TGTGCCAGCAGCTTAACCCCTAGCGGGGGGGCCGGGGAGCTGTTTTTT.

The gene calls are TRBV5-6 and TRBJ1-2; 10 bases align to TRBD1. V dropped 0 bases and J dropped 6; count of bases not matched to a gene: 5. Per germline, CDR1 SGHDT and CDR2 YYEEEE. The CDR3 sequence is 15 residues long. For the CDR3, the DNA is TGTGCCAGCAGCTTGGAAATGGGACAGGGGAATGGCTACACCTTC. It translates to CASSLEMGQGNGYTF. Complete variable domain (other parts from reference TRBV5-6 and TRBJ1-2): DAGVTQSPTHLIKTRGQQVTLRCSPKSGHDTVSWYQQALGQGPQFIFQYYEEEERQRGNFPDRFSGHQFPNYSSELNVNALLLGDSALYLCASSLEMGQGNGYTFGSGTRLTVV.

The chain links TRBV18 to TRBJ1-1, with D possibly TRBD1 on 6 matching bases. Germline CDR1 reads KGHSH; CDR2 reads LQKENI. The CDR3 loop spans 15 amino acids. Trimming removed 3 bases at V and 4 bases at J, with 15 bases between. CDR3 sequence: CASSPVQGMSTEAFF. The CDR3 bases are TGTGCCAGCTCACCTGTACAGGGAATGTCCACTGAAGCTTTCTTT.

This clone appeared a single time. The V call is TRBV7-9, the J call TRBJ1-5, with 7 bases matching TRBD1. The CDR3 has 16 amino acids. The germline V gene encodes CDR1 SEHNR and CDR2 FQNEAQ (reference sequence). V lost 5 bases to trimming and J lost 4 bases; unmatched junction nucleotides: 11. The chain's CDR3 is CASSRGTGDWNQPQHF. The DNA of the CDR3 is TGTGCCAGCAGCCGAGGAACAGGGGATTGGAATCAGCCCCAGCATTTT.

CDR3 coding DNA: TGTGCCAGCAGCGTAGTAAGGGAGGGGAGCGGCAATGAGCAGTTCTTC. Amino acids: CASSVVREGSGNEQFF. The rearrangement joins TRBV9 to TRBJ2-1; the match to TRBD2 covers 7 bases. Germline trimming cut 0 bases from V and 6 bases from J; bases unmatched to any gene: 9. The CDR3 is 16 amino acids. Per the germline V gene, CDR1 is SGDLS and CDR2 is YYNGEE.

The V gene is TRBV7-2, the J gene TRBJ1-5; possibly TRBD1 for D (5 bases). Trimming removed 0 bases from V and 3 bases from J, with 9 bases in between. CDR1 and CDR2 from the germline V gene are SGHTA and FQGNSA. The CDR3 runs 15 residues. CDR3 residues: CASSLAQGINQPQHF. The CDR3 region has the DNA TGTGCCAGCAGCTTAGCCCAGGGAATCAATCAGCCCCAGCATTTT.

This chain uses TRBV2 with TRBJ2-4; 11 bases match TRBD1. From germline, CDR1 is SNHLY and CDR2 FYNNEI. The CDR3 totals 16 residues. Trimming removed 6 bases from V and 7 bases from J; junction bases left unmatched: 11. The CDR3 sequence: CASRGVWTGGRNIQYF. For the CDR3, the DNA is TGTGCCAGCAGGGGAGTGTGGACAGGGGGCAGGAACATTCAGTACTTC. Filled out from reference TRBV2 and TRBJ2-4, the complete variable domain reads EPEVTQTPSHQVTQMGQEVILRCVPISNHLYFYWYRQILGQKVEFLVSFYNNEISEKSEIFDDQFSVERPDGSNFTLKIRSTKLEDSAMYFCASRGVWTGGRNIQYFGAGTRLSVL.

CDR3: CASRKTGNTEAFF. CDR3 nucleotides: TGTGCCAGCAGAAAGACAGGGAACACTGAAGCTTTCTTT. The V gene is TRBV6-5, the J gene TRBJ1-1, with TRBD1 as a possible D gene (6 bases). The V end was cut by 6 bases, the J end by 1 base, with 9 bases between. The CDR3 consists of 13 residues. The germline V gene has CDR1 MNHEY and CDR2 SVGAGI.